This TCR beta chain was identified during a study of radiotherapy plus CTLA-4 blockade in lung cancer. Overall study context: Among all patients, about 19% showed objective responses, while roughly 28% had disease control. Notes on the study in general: Reports state that early shifts in blood T cell clones, with interferon-beta, best predicted response. Blood TCR clones of tumor origin expanded after radiotherapy plus ipilimumab.

On this clone itself: Its antigen is still unknown.

Sequenced by immunoSEQ multiplex PCR; TCRdb stores in-frame clones only, minus some. This sample has roughly 54,000 clones, with approximately 80% found just once. The CDR3 is 15 residues long. The receptor was derived from a human donor with non-small cell lung cancer who had a partial response to radiotherapy plus ipilimumab. The chain recombines TRBV21-1 with TRBJ1-3; TRBD1 is taken as the D call from the table, unchecked against the DNA. TRBV21-1 is termed a pseudogene. The sequencing here drew on peripheral blood, taken from a patient treated with radiotherapy plus ipilimumab. CDR3 in DNA: TGTGCCAGCAGGGGACAGCGTCTCTCTGGAAACACCATATATTTT. Protein product: CASRGQRLSGNTIYF.